Each of the 2 T cell receptor beta chains below was sequenced from the same sample in a study of blood T cell repertoires in COVID-19. The repertoire was sequenced with immunoSEQ multiplex PCR; TCRdb's copy has only in-frame clones and lacks some. The repertoire holds some 350,000 clones, around 90% seen once, with around 2.9% in the top ten. The specimen sequenced was peripheral blood. The receptors originated from a human donor in a cohort sampled during active COVID-19.

This chain links TRBV20-1 with TRBJ2-7, with TRBD1 as a possible D gene (6 bases). Trimming took 5 bases from V and 10 from J, leaving 15 bases between them. Germline lookup yields CDR1 DFQATT and CDR2 SNEGSKA (reference sequence). This CDR3 is 11 amino acids long. The CDR3 reads CSAQGRQAQYF. The DNA for the CDR3 is TGCAGTGCTCAGGGCCGACAGGCCCAGTACTTC.

The J gene is TRBJ1-3, the V gene TRBV18; D might be TRBD1 (5 bases). Germline V CDR1 and CDR2: KGHSH, LQKENI. Deletions cut 3 bases from V and 1 base from J, with 13 bases between. The CDR3 length is 16 residues. CDR3 sequence (DNA): TGTGCCAGCTCACCCGGGGGTGGGGCATCTGGAAACACCATATATTTT. Protein product: CASSPGGGASGNTIYF.